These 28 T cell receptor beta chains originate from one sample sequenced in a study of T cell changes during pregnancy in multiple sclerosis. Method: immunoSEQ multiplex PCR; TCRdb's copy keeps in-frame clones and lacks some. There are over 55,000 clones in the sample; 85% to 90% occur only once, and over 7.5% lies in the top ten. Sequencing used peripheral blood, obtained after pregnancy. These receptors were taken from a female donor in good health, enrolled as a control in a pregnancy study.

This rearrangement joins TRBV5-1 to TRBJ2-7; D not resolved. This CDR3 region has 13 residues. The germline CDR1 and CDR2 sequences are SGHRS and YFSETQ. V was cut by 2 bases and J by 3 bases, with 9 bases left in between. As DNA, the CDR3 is TGCGCCAGCAGCTTCAACATTCTCTACGAGCAGTACTTC. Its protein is CASSFNILYEQYF. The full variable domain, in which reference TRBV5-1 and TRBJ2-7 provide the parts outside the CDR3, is KAGVTQTPRYLIKTRGQQVTLSCSPISGHRSVSWYQQTPGQGLQFLFEYFSETQRNKGNFPGRFSGRQFSNSRSEMNVSTLELGDSALYLCASSFNILYEQYFGPGTRLTVT.

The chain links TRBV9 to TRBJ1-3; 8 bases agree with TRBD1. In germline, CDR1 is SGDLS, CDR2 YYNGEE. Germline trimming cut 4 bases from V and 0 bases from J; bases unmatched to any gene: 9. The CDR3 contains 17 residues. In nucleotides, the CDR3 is TGTGCCAGCAGCCTAGGGACAGGCAGAGTCTCTGGAAACACCATATATTTT. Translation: CASSLGTGRVSGNTIYF.

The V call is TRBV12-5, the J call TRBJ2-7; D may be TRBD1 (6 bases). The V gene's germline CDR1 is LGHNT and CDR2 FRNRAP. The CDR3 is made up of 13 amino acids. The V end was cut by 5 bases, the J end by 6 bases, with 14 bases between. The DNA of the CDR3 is TGTGCTAGTGGTCCGTTACAGGGAAGCGAGCAGTACTTC. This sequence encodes CASGPLQGSEQYF. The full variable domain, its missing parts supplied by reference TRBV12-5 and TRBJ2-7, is DARVTQTPRHKVTEMGQEVTMRCQPILGHNTVFWYRQTMMQGLELLAYFRNRAPLDDSGMPKDRFSAEMPDATLATLKIQPSEPRDSAVYFCASGPLQGSEQYFGPGTRLTVT.

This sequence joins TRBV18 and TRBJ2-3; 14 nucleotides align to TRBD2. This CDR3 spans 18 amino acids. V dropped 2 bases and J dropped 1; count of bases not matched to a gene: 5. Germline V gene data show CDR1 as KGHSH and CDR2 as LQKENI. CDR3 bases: TGTGCCAGCTCACCAGGACTAGCGGGGGGCCGTCGCACAGATACGCAGTATTTT. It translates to CASSPGLAGGRRTDTQYF.

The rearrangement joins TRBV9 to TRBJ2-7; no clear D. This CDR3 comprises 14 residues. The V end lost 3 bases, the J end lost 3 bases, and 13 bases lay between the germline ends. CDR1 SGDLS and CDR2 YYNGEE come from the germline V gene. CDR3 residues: CASSAGSDDYEQYF. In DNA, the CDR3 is TGTGCCAGCAGCGCCGGGTCAGATGACTACGAGCAGTACTTC. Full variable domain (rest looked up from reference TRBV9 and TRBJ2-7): DSGVTQTPKHLITATGQRVTLRCSPRSGDLSVYWYQQSLDQGLQFLIQYYNGEERAKGNILERFSAQQFPDLHSELNLSSLELGDSALYFCASSAGSDDYEQYFGPGTRLTVT.

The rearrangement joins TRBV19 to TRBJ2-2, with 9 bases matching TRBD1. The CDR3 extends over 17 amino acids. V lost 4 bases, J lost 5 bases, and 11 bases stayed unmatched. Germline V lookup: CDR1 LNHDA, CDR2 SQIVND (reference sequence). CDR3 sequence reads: CASSRYVQGARTGELFF. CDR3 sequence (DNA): TGTGCCAGTAGTAGATACGTACAGGGGGCGCGTACCGGGGAGCTGTTTTTT.

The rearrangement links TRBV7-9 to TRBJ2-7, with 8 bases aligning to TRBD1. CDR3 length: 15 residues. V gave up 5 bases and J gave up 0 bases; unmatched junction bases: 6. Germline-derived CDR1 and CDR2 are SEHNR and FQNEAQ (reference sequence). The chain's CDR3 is CASSPRTGNSYEQYF. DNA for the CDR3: TGTGCCAGCAGCCCCCGGACAGGGAACTCCTACGAGCAGTACTTC.

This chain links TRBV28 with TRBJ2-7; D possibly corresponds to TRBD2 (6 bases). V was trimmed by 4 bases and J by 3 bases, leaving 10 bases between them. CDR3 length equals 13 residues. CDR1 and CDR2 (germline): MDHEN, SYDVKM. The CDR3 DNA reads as TGTGCCAGCAGTTCTCTAGCGTTCTACGAGCAGTACTTC. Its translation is CASSSLAFYEQYF.

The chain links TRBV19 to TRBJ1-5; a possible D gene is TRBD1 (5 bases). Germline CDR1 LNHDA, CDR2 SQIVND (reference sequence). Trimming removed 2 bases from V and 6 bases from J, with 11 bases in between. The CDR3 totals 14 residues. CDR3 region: CASSIRTYSQPQHF. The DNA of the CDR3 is TGTGCCAGTAGTATACGGACATATAGTCAGCCCCAGCATTTT.

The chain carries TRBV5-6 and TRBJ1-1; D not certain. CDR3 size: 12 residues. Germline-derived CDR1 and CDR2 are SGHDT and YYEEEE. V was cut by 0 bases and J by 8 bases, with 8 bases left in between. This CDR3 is CASSLAAGEAFF. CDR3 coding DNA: TGTGCCAGCAGCTTGGCGGCGGGGGAAGCTTTCTTT. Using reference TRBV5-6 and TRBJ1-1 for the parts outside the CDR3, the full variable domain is DAGVTQSPTHLIKTRGQQVTLRCSPKSGHDTVSWYQQALGQGPQFIFQYYEEEERQRGNFPDRFSGHQFPNYSSELNVNALLLGDSALYLCASSLAAGEAFFGQGTRLTVV.

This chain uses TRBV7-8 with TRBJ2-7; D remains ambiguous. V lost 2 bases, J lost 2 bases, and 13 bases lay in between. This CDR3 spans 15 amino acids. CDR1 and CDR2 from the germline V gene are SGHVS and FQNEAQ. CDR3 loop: CASSLPRWNPYEQYF. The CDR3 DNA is TGTGCCAGCAGCTTACCCAGGTGGAATCCCTACGAGCAGTACTTC. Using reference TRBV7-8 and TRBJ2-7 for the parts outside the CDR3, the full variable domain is GAGVSQSPRYKVAKRGQDVALRCDPISGHVSLFWYQQALGQGPEFLTYFQNEAQLDKSGLPSDRFFAERPEGSVSTLKIQRTQQEDSAVYLCASSLPRWNPYEQYFGPGTRLTVT.

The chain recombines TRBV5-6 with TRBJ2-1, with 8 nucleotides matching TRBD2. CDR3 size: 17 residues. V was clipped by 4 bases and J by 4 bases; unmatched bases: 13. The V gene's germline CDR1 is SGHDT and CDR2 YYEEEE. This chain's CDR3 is CASSLSGVREGYNEQFF. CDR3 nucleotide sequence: TGTGCCAGCAGCCTATCGGGGGTACGGGAGGGGTACAATGAGCAGTTCTTC.

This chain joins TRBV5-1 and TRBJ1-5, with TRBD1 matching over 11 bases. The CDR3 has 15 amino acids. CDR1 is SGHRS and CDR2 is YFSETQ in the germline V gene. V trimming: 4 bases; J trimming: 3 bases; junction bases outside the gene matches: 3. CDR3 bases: TGCGCCAGCAGCGGGGACAGGGGGACCAATCAGCCCCAGCATTTT. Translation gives CASSGDRGTNQPQHF. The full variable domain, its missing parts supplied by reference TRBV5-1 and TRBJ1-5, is KAGVTQTPRYLIKTRGQQVTLSCSPISGHRSVSWYQQTPGQGLQFLFEYFSETQRNKGNFPGRFSGRQFSNSRSEMNVSTLELGDSALYLCASSGDRGTNQPQHFGDGTRLSIL.

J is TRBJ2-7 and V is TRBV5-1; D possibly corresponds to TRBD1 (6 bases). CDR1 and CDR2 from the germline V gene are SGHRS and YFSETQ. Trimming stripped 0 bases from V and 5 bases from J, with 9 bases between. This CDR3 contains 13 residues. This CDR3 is CASSLARGDEQYF. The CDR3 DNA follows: TGCGCCAGCAGCTTGGCCAGGGGCGACGAGCAGTACTTC.

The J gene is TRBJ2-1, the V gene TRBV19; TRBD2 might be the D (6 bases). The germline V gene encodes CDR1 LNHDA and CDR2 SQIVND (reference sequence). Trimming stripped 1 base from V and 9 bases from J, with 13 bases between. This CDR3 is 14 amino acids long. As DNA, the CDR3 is TGTGCCAGTAGTATAGGCAGGGTGGAGGGTGAGCAGTTCTTC. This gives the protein CASSIGRVEGEQFF.

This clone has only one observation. DNA of the CDR3: TGCGCCAGCAGCTTGGCCGTCGGGAGCAGGTACAATGAGCAGTTCTTC. This translates into CASSLAVGSRYNEQFF. This chain links TRBV5-1 with TRBJ2-1; possibly TRBD2 for D (6 bases). This CDR3 contains 16 residues. Germline assignment: CDR1 SGHRS and CDR2 YFSETQ. Trimming cost V 0 bases and J 4 bases, with 14 bases left between them.

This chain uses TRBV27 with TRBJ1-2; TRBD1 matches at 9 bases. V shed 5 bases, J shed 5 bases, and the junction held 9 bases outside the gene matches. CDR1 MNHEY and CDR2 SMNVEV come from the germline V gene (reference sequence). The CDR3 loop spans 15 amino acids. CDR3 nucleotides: TGTGCCAGCAGTCCCTTGGGACAGGGACGGTATGGCTACACCTTC. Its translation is CASSPLGQGRYGYTF.

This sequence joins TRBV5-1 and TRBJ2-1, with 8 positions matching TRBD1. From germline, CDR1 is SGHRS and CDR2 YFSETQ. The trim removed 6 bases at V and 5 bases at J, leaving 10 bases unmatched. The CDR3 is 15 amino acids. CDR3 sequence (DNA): TGCGCCAGCAACTACAAACAGGGGGTCGACAATGAGCAGTTCTTC. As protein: CASNYKQGVDNEQFF. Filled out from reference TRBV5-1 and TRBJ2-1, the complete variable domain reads KAGVTQTPRYLIKTRGQQVTLSCSPISGHRSVSWYQQTPGQGLQFLFEYFSETQRNKGNFPGRFSGRQFSNSRSEMNVSTLELGDSALYLCASNYKQGVDNEQFFGPGTRLTVL.

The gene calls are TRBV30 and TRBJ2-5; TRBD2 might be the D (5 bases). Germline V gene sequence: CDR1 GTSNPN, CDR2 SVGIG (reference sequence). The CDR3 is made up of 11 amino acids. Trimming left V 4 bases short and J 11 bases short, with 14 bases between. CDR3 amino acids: CAWTTGWEQYF. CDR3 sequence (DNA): TGTGCCTGGACTACTGGGTGGGAGCAGTACTTC.

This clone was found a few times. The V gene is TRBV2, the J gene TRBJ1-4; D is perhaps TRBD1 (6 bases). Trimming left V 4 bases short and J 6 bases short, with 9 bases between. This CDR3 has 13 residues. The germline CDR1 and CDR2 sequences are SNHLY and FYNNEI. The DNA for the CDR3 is TGTGCCAGCAGTGCCGGGACATATGAAAAACTGTTTTTT. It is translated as CASSAGTYEKLFF.

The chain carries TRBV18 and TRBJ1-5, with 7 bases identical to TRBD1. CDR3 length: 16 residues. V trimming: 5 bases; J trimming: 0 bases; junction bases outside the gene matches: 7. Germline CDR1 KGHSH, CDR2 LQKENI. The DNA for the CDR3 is TGTGCCAGCTCATCACAGGGGACACTTAGCAATCAGCCCCAGCATTTT. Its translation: CASSSQGTLSNQPQHF.

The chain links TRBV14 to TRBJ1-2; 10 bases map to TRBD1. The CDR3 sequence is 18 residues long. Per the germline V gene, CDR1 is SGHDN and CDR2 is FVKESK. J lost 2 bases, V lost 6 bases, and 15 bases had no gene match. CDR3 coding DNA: TGTGCCAGCAGGAGTACGACAGGGGGCGACTACGGCAACTATGGCTACACCTTC. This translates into CASRSTTGGDYGNYGYTF. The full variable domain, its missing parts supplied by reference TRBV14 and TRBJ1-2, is EAGVTQFPSHSVIEKGQTVTLRCDPISGHDNLYWYRRVMGKEIKFLLHFVKESKQDESGMPNNRFLAERTGGTYSTLKVQPAELEDSGVYFCASRSTTGGDYGNYGYTFGSGTRLTVV.

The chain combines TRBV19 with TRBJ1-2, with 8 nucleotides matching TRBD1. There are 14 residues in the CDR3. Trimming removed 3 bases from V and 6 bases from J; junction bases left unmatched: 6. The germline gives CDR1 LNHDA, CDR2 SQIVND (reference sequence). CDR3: CASSIFGQGNGYTF. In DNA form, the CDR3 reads TGTGCCAGTAGTATCTTTGGACAGGGAAATGGCTACACCTTC.

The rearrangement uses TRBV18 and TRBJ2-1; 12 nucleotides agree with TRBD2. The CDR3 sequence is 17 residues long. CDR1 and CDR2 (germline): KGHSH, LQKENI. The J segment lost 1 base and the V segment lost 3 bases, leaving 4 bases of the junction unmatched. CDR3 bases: TGTGCCAGCTCACCGTGGACTAGCGGGGCTTCCTACAATGAGCAGTTCTTC. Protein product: CASSPWTSGASYNEQFF.

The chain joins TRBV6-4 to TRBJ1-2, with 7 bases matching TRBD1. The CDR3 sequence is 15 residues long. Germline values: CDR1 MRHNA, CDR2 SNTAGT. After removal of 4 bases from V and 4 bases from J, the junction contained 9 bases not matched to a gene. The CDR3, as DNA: TGTGCCAGCAGTGCCATGACAGGGAGTAGCTATGGCTACACCTTC. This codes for CASSAMTGSSYGYTF.

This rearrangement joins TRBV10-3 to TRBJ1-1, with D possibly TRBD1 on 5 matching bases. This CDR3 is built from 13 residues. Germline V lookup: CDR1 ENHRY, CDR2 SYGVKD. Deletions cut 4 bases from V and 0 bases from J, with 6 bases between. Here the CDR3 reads CAISGQLNTEAFF. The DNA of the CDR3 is TGTGCCATCAGTGGACAGCTGAACACTGAAGCTTTCTTT.

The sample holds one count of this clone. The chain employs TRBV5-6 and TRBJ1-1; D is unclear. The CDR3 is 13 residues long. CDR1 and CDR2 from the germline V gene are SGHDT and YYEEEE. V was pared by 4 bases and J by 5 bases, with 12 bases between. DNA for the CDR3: TGTGCCAGCAGCGGCTCGAGGGTTACTGAAGCTTTCTTT. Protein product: CASSGSRVTEAFF. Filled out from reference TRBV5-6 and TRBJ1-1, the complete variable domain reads DAGVTQSPTHLIKTRGQQVTLRCSPKSGHDTVSWYQQALGQGPQFIFQYYEEEERQRGNFPDRFSGHQFPNYSSELNVNALLLGDSALYLCASSGSRVTEAFFGQGTRLTVV.

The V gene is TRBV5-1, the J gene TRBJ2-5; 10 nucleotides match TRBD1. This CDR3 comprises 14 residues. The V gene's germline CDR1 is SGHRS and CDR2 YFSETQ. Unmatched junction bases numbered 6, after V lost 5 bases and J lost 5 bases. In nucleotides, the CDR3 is TGCGCCAGCAGGAAGACAGGGGGCAGGGAGACCCAGTACTTC. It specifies CASRKTGGRETQYF.